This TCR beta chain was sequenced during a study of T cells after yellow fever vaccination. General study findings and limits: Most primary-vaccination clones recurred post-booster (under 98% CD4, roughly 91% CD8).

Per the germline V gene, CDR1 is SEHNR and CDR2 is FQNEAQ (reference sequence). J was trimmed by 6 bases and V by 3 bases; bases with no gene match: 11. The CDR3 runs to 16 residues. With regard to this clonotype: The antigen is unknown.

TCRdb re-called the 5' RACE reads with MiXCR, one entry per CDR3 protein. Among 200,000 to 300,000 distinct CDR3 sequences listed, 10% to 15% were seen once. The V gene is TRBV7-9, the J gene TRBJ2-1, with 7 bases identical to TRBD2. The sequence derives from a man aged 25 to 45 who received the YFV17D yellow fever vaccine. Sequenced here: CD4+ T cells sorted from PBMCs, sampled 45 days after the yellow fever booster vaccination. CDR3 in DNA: TGTGCCAGCAGCTTCGCACGGCGGGAGATGGGCAATGAGCAGTTCTTC. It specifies CASSFARREMGNEQFF.